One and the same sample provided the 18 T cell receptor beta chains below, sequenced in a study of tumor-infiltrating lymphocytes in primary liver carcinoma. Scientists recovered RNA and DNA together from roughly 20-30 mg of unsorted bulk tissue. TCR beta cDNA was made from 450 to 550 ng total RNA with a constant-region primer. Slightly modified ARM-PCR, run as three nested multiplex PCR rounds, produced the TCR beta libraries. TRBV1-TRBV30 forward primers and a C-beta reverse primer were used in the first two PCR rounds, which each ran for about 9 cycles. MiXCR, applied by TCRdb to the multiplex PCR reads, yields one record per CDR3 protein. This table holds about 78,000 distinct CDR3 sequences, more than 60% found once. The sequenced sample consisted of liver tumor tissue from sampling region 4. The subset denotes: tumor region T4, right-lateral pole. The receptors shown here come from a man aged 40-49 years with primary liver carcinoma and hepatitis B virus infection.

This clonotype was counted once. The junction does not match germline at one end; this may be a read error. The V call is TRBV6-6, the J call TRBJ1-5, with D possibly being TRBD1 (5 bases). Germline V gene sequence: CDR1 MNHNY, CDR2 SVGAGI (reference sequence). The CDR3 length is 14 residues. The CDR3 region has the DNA TGTGCCAGCAGCCAACCTGAGGGGAATCGGCCCCAGCATTTT. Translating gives CASSQPEGNRPQHF.

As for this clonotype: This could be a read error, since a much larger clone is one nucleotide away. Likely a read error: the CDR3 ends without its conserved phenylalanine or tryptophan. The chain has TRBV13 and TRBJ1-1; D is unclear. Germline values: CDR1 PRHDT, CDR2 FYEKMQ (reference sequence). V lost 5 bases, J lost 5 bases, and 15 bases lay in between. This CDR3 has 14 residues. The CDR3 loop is CASSPRDGGTEAFS. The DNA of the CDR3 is TGTGCCAGCAGCCCCCGGGATGGTGGGACTGAAGCTTTCTCT.

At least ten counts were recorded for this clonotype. DNA of the CDR3: TGTGCCAGCAGTTCGGAGGGGGTTTCGGCCATTCAGTACTTC. This sequence encodes CASSSEGVSAIQYF. The V call is TRBV6-5, the J call TRBJ2-4; TRBD1 or TRBD2 may be the D gene (6 bases each). This CDR3 region has 14 residues. Germline V gives CDR1 MNHEY, CDR2 SVGAGI. Trimming removed 4 bases at V and 9 bases at J, with 16 bases between.

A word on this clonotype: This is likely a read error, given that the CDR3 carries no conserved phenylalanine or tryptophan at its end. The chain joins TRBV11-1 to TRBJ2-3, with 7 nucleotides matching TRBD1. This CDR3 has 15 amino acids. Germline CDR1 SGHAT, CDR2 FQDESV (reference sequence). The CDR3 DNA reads TGTGCCAGCAGTTTAGGAAGGGGGCGCGTGCATACGCAGTATTAT. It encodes CASSLGRGRVHTQYY.

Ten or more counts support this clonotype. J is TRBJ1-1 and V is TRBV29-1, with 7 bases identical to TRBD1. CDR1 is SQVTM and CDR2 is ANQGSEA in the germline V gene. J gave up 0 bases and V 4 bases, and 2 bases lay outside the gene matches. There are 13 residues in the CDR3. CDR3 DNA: TGCAGCGTTGTGGGACAGTTGAACACTGAAGCTTTCTTT. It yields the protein CSVVGQLNTEAFF.

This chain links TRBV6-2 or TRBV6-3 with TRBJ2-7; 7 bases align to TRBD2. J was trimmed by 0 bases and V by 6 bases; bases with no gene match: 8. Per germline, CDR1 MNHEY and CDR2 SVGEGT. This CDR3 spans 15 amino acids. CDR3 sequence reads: CASSLGIAGSYEQYF. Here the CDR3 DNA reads TGTGCCAGCAGCCTCGGGATAGCGGGCTCCTACGAGCAGTACTTC.

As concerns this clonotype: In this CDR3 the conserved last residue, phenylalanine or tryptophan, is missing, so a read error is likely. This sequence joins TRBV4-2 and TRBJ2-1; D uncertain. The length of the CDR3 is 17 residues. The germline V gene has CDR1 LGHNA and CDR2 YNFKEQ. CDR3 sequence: CTCSHGIVPSLNNEQFS. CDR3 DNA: TGTACCTGCAGCCATGGTATTGTCCCCTCCCTAAACAATGAGCAGTTCTCC.

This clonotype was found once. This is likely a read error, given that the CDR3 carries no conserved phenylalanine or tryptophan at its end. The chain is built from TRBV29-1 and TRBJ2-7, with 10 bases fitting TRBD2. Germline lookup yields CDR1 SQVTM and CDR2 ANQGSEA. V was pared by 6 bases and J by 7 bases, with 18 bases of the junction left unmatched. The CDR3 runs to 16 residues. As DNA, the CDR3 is TGCAGCGTCACATCCGGGCCTAGCGGGAGTGGATCAGAGCAGTACCTC. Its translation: CSVTSGPSGSGSEQYL.

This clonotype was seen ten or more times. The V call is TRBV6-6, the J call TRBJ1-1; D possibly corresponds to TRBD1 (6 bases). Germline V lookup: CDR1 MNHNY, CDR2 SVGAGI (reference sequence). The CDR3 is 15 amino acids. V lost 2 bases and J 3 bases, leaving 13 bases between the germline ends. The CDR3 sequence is CASSYNGGEDTEAFF. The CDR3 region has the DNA TGTGCCAGCAGTTACAATGGGGGCGAGGACACTGAAGCTTTCTTT.

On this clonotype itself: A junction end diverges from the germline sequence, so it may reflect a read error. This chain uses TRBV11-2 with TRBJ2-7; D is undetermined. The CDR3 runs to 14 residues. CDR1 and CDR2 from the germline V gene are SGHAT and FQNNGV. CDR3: CASSLVLHSYDQYF. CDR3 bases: TGTGCTAGCAGCTTAGTACTCCACTCCTACGATCAGTACTTC.

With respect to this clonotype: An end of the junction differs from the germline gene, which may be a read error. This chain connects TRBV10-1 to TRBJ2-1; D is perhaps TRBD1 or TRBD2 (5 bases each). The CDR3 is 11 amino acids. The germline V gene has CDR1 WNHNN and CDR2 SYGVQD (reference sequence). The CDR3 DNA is TGCGCCAGTAGTGGGGGTACTGAGCAGTTCTTC. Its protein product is CASSGGTEQFF.

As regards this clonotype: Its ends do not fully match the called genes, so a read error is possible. CDR3 nucleotides: TGTGCCAGCACCCCGGGGGCTAGCGTGAACACCGAGGAGCTGTTTTTT. As protein: CASTPGASVNTEELFF. The rearrangement links TRBV4-2 to TRBJ2-2; D may match TRBD1 or TRBD2 (6 bases each). Germline V gene data show CDR1 as LGHNA and CDR2 as YNFKEQ. This CDR3 has 16 amino acids.

The CDR3 is CARGAGTQETQYF. CDR3 coding DNA: TGCGCCAGGGGGGCAGGAACCCAAGAGACCCAGTACTTC. The V and J genes are TRBV5-1 and TRBJ2-5, with D tentatively TRBD1 (6 bases). CDR1 and CDR2 (germline): SGHRS, YFSETQ. V was clipped by 8 bases and J by 1 base, with 12 bases between them. The CDR3 has 13 amino acids.

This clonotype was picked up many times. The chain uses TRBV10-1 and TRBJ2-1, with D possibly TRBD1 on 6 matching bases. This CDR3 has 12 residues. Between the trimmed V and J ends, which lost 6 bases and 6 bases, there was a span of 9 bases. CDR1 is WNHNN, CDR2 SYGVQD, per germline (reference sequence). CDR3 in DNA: TGCGCCAGCAGCCAGGGGTCCAATGAGCAGTTCTTC. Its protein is CASSQGSNEQFF.

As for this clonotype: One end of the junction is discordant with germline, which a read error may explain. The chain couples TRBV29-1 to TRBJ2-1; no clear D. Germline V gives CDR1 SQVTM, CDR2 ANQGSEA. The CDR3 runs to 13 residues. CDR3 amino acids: CSVDISSYKEQLF. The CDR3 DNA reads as TGCAGCGTTGACATCTCCTCCTACAAAGAGCAGCTCTTC.

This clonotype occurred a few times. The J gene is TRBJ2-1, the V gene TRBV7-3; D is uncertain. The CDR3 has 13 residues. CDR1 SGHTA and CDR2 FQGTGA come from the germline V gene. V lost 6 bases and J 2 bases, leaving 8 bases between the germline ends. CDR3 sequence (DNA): TGTGCCAGCAGTTCAACGGCCTACAATGAGCAGTTCTTC. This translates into CASSSTAYNEQFF.

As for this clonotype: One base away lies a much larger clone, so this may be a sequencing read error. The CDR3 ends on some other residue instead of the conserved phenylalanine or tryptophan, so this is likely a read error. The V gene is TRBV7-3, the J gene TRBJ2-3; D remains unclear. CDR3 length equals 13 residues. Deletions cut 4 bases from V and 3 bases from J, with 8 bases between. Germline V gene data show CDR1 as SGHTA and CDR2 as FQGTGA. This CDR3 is CASSSSRTDTQYL. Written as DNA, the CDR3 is TGTGCCAGCAGCTCCTCGAGGACAGATACGCAGTATTTA.

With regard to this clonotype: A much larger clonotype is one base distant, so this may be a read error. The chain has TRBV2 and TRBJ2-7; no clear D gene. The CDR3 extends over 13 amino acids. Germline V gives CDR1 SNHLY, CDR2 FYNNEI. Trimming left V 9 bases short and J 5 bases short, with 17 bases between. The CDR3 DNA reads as TGTGCCAGTACCCCAGTGTCCCGCGACGAGCAGTACTTC. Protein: CASTPVSRDEQYF.